This entry concerns a single T cell receptor beta chain. The protocol was immunoSEQ multiplex PCR, while the TCRdb copy is restricted to in-frame clones and leaves out a portion. This sample has 330,000 or so clones, with approximately 89% found just once. These data belong to a study of blood T cell repertoires in COVID-19. The CDR3 is 15 residues long. Per the germline V gene, CDR1 is SGHNT and CDR2 is YYREEE (reference sequence). J lost 7 bases, V lost 0 bases, and 5 bases had no gene match. Specimen: peripheral blood. The genes are TRBV5-4 and TRBJ2-7; 12 nucleotides align to TRBD2. This clonotype was sampled from a woman aged 55-70 years with COVID-19, enrolled during active disease. CDR3 sequence: CASSLGLAGGREQYF. The CDR3, as DNA: TGTGCCAGCAGCTTGGGGCTAGCGGGGGGGCGTGAGCAGTACTTC.